One and the same sample provided the 14 T cell receptor beta chains below, sequenced in a study of cytotoxic CD8 clonotypes in ibrutinib-treated CLL. Using immunoSEQ multiplex PCR, the repertoire was profiled, and TCRdb retains in-frame clones only, with some absent. The sample holds around 130,000 clones, roughly 84% seen once. The source was PBMCs, collected after 24 months of ibrutinib treatment. These receptors originate from a human donor with chronic lymphocytic leukemia.

The CDR3 DNA sequence: TGTGCCAGCACCCGTCTGGGGGCCTCCTACAATGAGCAGTTCTTC. This translates into CASTRLGASYNEQFF. The chain has TRBV28 and TRBJ2-1, with a weak D call TRBD1 (6 bases). The CDR3 is 15 amino acids. The germline CDR1 and CDR2 sequences are MDHEN and SYDVKM. V lost 7 bases to trimming and J lost 0 bases, with 13 bases between them. Looking up the rest from reference TRBV28 and TRBJ2-1 gives the full variable domain: DVKVTQSSRYLVKRTGEKVFLECVQDMDHENMFWYRQDPGLGLRLIYFSYDVKMKEKGDIPEGYSVSREKKERFSLILESASTNQTSMYLCASTRLGASYNEQFFGPGTRLTVL.

The gene calls are TRBV19 and TRBJ2-3; D ambiguous. CDR1 and CDR2 from the germline V gene are LNHDA and SQIVND (reference sequence). There are 13 residues in the CDR3. V gave up 6 bases and J gave up 5 bases, with 12 bases separating them. CDR3 sequence (DNA): TGTGCCAGTAGCCCCGGATGGAGAGATACGCAGTATTTT. It codes for CASSPGWRDTQYF.

The J gene is TRBJ2-4, the V gene TRBV7-2, with TRBD1 matching 8 bases. The V segment lost 5 bases and the J segment 0 bases; nucleotides outside the gene matches: 6. Germline V gene sequence: CDR1 SGHTA, CDR2 FQGNSA. The CDR3 length is 16 residues. The CDR3 reads CASSPRQGLAKNIQYF. CDR3 DNA sequence: TGTGCCAGCAGCCCCCGACAGGGGCTAGCCAAAAACATTCAGTACTTC.

The chain recombines TRBV19 with TRBJ1-5; the match to TRBD1 covers 10 bases. The trim removed 6 bases at V and 2 bases at J, leaving 1 base unmatched. There are 14 residues in the CDR3. CDR1 LNHDA and CDR2 SQIVND come from the germline V gene (reference sequence). CDR3 sequence reads: CASRGTGGNQPQHF. The CDR3 region has the DNA TGTGCCAGTAGGGGGACAGGGGGCAATCAGCCCCAGCATTTT.

The chain carries TRBV29-1 and TRBJ2-7, with 8 bases fitting TRBD1. The CDR3 is made up of 12 amino acids. Losses at the gene ends were 4 bases for V and 5 bases for J; bases not matched to a gene: 4. The germline V gene encodes CDR1 SQVTM and CDR2 ANQGSEA. In nucleotides, the CDR3 is TGCAGCGTTGCAGGGGGCGAAAACGAGCAGTACTTC. This codes for CSVAGGENEQYF.

This chain joins TRBV27 and TRBJ2-7, with 7 bases that match TRBD2. This CDR3 spans 15 amino acids. V shed 3 bases and J 2 bases; nucleotides not matched to a gene: 7. CDR1 is MNHEY and CDR2 is SMNVEV in the germline V gene (reference sequence). CDR3 nucleotides: TGTGCCAGCAGTTTCCTCGGGGGGATCACCTACGAGCAGTACTTC. Its translation: CASSFLGGITYEQYF.

The CDR3: CASSPEGETQYF. CDR3 nucleotide sequence: TGTGCCAGCTCACCAGAGGGAGAGACCCAGTACTTC. V and J are TRBV18 and TRBJ2-5; maybe TRBD2 (5 bases). The V end lost 2 bases, the J end lost 4 bases, and 5 bases lay between the germline ends. The CDR3 sequence is 12 residues long. Germline V gene lookup returns CDR1 KGHSH and CDR2 LQKENI. The whole variable domain, remainder taken from reference TRBV18 and TRBJ2-5, is NAGVMQNPRHLVRRRGQEARLRCSPMKGHSHVYWYRQLPEEGLKFMVYLQKENIIDESGMPKERFSAEFPKEGPSILRIQQVVRGDSAAYFCASSPEGETQYFGPGTRLLVL.

V is TRBV5-1 and J is TRBJ2-6; 7 bases are shared with TRBD2. Trimming removed 3 bases from V and 2 bases from J; junction bases left unmatched: 5. The CDR3 is 16 residues long. Germline assignment: CDR1 SGHRS and CDR2 YFSETQ. CDR3 coding DNA: TGCGCCAGCAGCTACCCGGGGGGTACTGGGGCCAACGTCCTGACTTTC. Translation gives CASSYPGGTGANVLTF.

J is TRBJ1-4 and V is TRBV28; TRBD1 might be the D (5 bases). V lost 6 bases to trimming and J lost 5 bases, with 13 bases between them. Germline V gene sequence: CDR1 MDHEN, CDR2 SYDVKM. CDR3 length: 14 residues. The CDR3 bases are TGTGCCAGCAGCCCGTGGGGGGAGAATGAAAAACTGTTTTTT. Protein sequence: CASSPWGENEKLFF.

This clone was counted many times. The rearrangement links TRBV18 to TRBJ1-2; a weak D match, TRBD1 (5 bases). The CDR3 extends over 13 amino acids. Germline V gene data show CDR1 as KGHSH and CDR2 as LQKENI. V shed 6 bases and J shed 4 bases, with 12 bases lying between them. The CDR3: CASSPDRAYGYTF. In DNA form, the CDR3 reads TGTGCCAGCTCCCCAGACAGAGCCTATGGCTACACCTTC.

The chain is built from TRBV5-8 and TRBJ1-2; D call uncertain. Germline assignment: CDR1 SGHTS and CDR2 YDEGEE. Deletions cut 5 bases from V and 5 bases from J, with 7 bases between. The CDR3 spans 11 residues. This CDR3 reads CASRETYGYTF. CDR3 nucleotide sequence: TGTGCCAGCAGGGAGACTTATGGCTACACCTTC.

This chain connects TRBV5-1 to TRBJ2-3; no reliable D call. Germline CDR1 reads SGHRS; CDR2 reads YFSETQ. V was trimmed by 2 bases and J by 3 bases, leaving 10 bases between them. CDR3 length: 14 amino acids. Here the CDR3 reads CASSFYAGTDTQYF. The CDR3 region has the DNA TGCGCCAGCAGCTTCTATGCCGGGACAGATACGCAGTATTTT.

V is TRBV19 and J is TRBJ1-2; D remains unclear. This CDR3 region has 16 residues. CDR1 is LNHDA and CDR2 is SQIVND in the germline V gene (reference sequence). V lost 2 bases, J lost 1 base, and 14 bases lay in between. CDR3 sequence (DNA): TGTGCCAGTAGTATAACGGCCAGGCCTCTTAACTATGGCTACACCTTC. It codes for CASSITARPLNYGYTF. The entire variable domain, with the rest obtained from reference TRBV19 and TRBJ1-2, is as follows: DGGITQSPKYLFRKEGQNVTLSCEQNLNHDAMYWYRQDPGQGLRLIYYSQIVNDFQKGDIAEGYSVSREKKESFPLTVTSAQKNPTAFYLCASSITARPLNYGYTFGSGTRLTVV.

Here the CDR3 reads CSVDRGNTIYF. CDR3 nucleotides: TGCAGCGTTGACAGGGGAAACACCATATATTTT. The chain uses TRBV29-1 and TRBJ1-3; no clear D gene. V was trimmed by 3 bases and J by 4 bases, leaving 4 bases between them. Germline CDR1 and CDR2: SQVTM and ANQGSEA. CDR3 length equals 11 residues. Variable domain in full (rest from reference TRBV29-1 and TRBJ1-3): SAVISQKPSRDICQRGTSLTIQCQVDSQVTMMFWYRQQPGQSLTLIATANQGSEATYESGFVIDKFPISRPNLTFSTLTVSNMSPEDSSIYLCSVDRGNTIYFGEGSWLTVV.